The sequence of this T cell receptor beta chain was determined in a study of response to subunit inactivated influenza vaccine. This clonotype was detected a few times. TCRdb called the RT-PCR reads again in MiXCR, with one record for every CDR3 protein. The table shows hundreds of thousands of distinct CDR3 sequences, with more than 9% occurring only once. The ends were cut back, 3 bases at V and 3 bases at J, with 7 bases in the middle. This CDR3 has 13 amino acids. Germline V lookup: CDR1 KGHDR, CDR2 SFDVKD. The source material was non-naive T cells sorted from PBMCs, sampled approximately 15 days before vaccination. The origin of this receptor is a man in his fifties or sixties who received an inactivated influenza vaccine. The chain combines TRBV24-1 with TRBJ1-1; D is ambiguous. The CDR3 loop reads CATSDPEDTEAFF. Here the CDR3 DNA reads TGTGCCACCAGTGATCCCGAGGACACTGAAGCTTTCTTT.